This TCR beta chain originates from a study of shared clonotypes between healthy human individuals (TCRdb year 2020). Context from the whole study: The cohort comprised a couple of women and three men aged 18 to 49 years. For each donor, CD4 naive and CD4 memory were each given three plates, CD8 naive was given two plates, and CD8 memory was given one plate. Blood TCR repertoires of a handful of healthy adults were deeply sequenced to estimate repertoire size and the extent of clonotype sharing between individuals. To increase sequencing depth and limit assay-specific biases, TCR repertoire library preparation and sequencing were carried out by different laboratories using diverse techniques. Each donor's leukapheresis produced roughly between roughly 0.9 and 8.9 billion PBMCs.

The CDR1 and CDR2 encoded by the germline V gene are SNHLY and FYNNEI. Ends trimmed: V by 0 bases, J by 4 bases; bases unmatched to a gene: 1. Spanning cysteine to phenylalanine, the CDR3 consists of 15 amino acids. Kept here is only the CDR3 DNA, which spans 45 bases and is read in frame from base 1. Using the deep immunoSEQ assay, TCR CDR3 regions were amplified from genomic DNA by multiplex PCR. Genomic DNA extracted from each cell subset was distributed evenly over all wells of several immunoSEQ 96-well plates, and each plate served as one replicate. Each replicate PCR for sorted subsets received around 210 ng genomic DNA, equal to roughly 29,000 T cell genomes. Purified libraries were measured with a Qubit 3.0 fluorometer, size-checked on a Bioanalyzer 2100, and measured again with the KAPA Library Quantification kit. A separate single-read 150-cycle Illumina NextSeq 550 flow cell was used to sequence each immunoSEQ 96-well plate. The published analysis was carried out like this. Because only junctional sequences without quality scores were contained in the immunoSEQ output, filtering matching that applied to full-length reads could not be performed. Sequences were annotated with PyIR, a Python wrapper for IgBLAST v1.9, using IMGT germline references to assign V/J genes and CDR3. Any read was removed if the V/J assignment was weak (E-value above 1e-6), the CDR3 was missing, or the read contained stop codons, out-of-frame junctions, or ambiguous translated residues. V3J clonotypes were defined by identical inferred V gene, J gene, and CDR3 amino acid sequence. The percentage overlap between two repertoires was calculated by dividing the number of shared unique clonotypes by the size of the smaller repertoire. Three approaches were used to assess repertoire richness: RTK rarefaction, the Chao1 estimator, and Recon v2.1 estimates of unobserved clonotypes. Generation probabilities were computed with OLGA for all TCRbeta clonotypes obtained by the gDNA method from several donors. What TCRdb holds here is the immuneACCESS table cut down to in-frame rearrangements. Part of the clones is not present; checked against another copy, under half of the missing clones reflect an unresolved V gene, and the others are unexplained. The V and J calls and clone size come from that table; D and trimming were worked out from the DNA. This sample is represented by roughly 640,000 clones; around 74% of them were singletons. The ten biggest clones cover approximately 1.8% of the sample.

The donors were healthy, HIV-negative adults who had no recently reported acute infections or vaccinations. All donors were Caucasian adults living in Nashville, Tennessee, USA. CD4+ T cells were enriched through magnetic negative selection, after which naive cells were positively selected on CD45RA and the remaining negative fraction served as the memory subset. After blood collection by leukapheresis, PBMCs were isolated using Ficoll-Histopaque density gradient centrifugation and then cryopreserved in the vapor phase of liquid nitrogen. Analytical flow cytometry was used to check the purity and quantity of every magnetically sorted T cell population. Genomic DNA was isolated from every sorted fraction and measured by UV absorbance on a Nanodrop 2000c. The table lists this clone with a count of one. It has no known antigen specificity. No base-level quality is on record; no much larger clone is a single base apart.

General conclusions and limits of the study: Larger estimated clonotype richness was generally found for naive subsets than for memory subsets. Even with the large sequencing depth, rarefaction of the sorted-subset datasets indicated that sequencing was incomplete. Pairwise subsampling led to the expectation that sequencing depth would affect the degree of clonotype sharing among donors. Compared with non-shared clonotypes, the clonotypes found in all four sorted-subset donors had higher generation probabilities. Approximately 5% of naive CD4, 3.5% of naive CD8, approximately 2% of memory CD4, and over 0.35% of memory CD8 clonotypes were shared across several donors. Because the study included a small number of donors, the genetic and exposure-history diversity represented was limited. Sampling was restricted to blood, and TCR repertoires in tissues likely differ from the TCR repertoires found in blood.

The sequencing input was memory CD4+ T cells sorted from blood. The sample's cell subset or site, from its label and the paper: CD45RA-negative fraction. The rearrangement combines TRBV2 with TRBJ2-3; TRBD1 fits 10 bases in the junction. This TCR derives from a woman in her thirties in good health. The CDR3 protein is CASSEAGTGADTQYF. The nucleotide sequence is TGTGCCAGCAGTGAAGCCGGGACAGGGGCAGATACGCAGTATTTT.